The rows below give T cell receptor beta chains drawn from one sample of a study of post-analysis software for immune sequencing data. TCRdb fed the PCR reads into MiXCR, producing one record per CDR3 protein. The sample consists of about 540,000 distinct CDR3 sequences, 30% to 40% of them appearing once. Input material: blood. These receptor sequences come from a girl between 2 and 17 years old with multiple sclerosis. CDR3s include the opening cysteine and the closing phenylalanine or tryptophan. The D gene is left open where the match is weak. Rows give clone size only sometimes, using once, few, many, or a class for an expanded clone.

d_call: -; clone_size: -; v_call: TRBV5-1; j_call: TRBJ1-2; cdr3_aa: CASSRDGAGGYTF; cdr3_nt: TGCGCCAGCAGCCGGGACGGAGCGGGCGGCTACACCTTC
d_call: -; clone_size: -; v_call: TRBV15; j_call: TRBJ2-7; cdr3_aa: CATSRDLTGSYEQYF; cdr3_nt: TGTGCCACCAGCAGAGATCTTACAGGATCTTACGAGCAGTACTTC
d_call: TRBD1; clone_size: -; v_call: TRBV6-6; j_call: TRBJ2-2; cdr3_aa: CASIDRVDPGELFF; cdr3_nt: TGTGCCAGCATTGACAGGGTAGACCCCGGGGAGCTGTTTTTT
d_call: -; clone_size: -; v_call: TRBV5-1; j_call: TRBJ2-3; cdr3_aa: CASSLARLVVADTQYF; cdr3_nt: TGCGCCAGCAGCTTGGCTCGATTAGTTGTGGCAGATACGCAGTATTTT
d_call: TRBD2; clone_size: -; v_call: TRBV20-1; j_call: TRBJ2-1; cdr3_aa: CSATSGDGLVDEQFF; cdr3_nt: TGCAGTGCTACTAGCGGGGACGGCCTAGTTGATGAGCAGTTCTTC
d_call: TRBD1; clone_size: few; v_call: TRBV5-1; j_call: TRBJ2-1; cdr3_aa: CASSGDRGIDEQFF; cdr3_nt: TGCGCCAGCAGCGGGGACAGGGGCATCGATGAGCAGTTCTTC
d_call: -; clone_size: -; v_call: TRBV24-1; j_call: TRBJ1-2; cdr3_aa: CATSEAGNYGYTF; cdr3_nt: TGTGCCACCAGTGAGGCAGGAAACTATGGCTACACCTTC
d_call: -; clone_size: few; v_call: TRBV9; j_call: TRBJ2-5; cdr3_aa: CASSAGVELETQYF; cdr3_nt: TGTGCCAGCAGCGCCGGAGTGGAGCTAGAGACCCAGTACTTC
d_call: -; clone_size: -; v_call: TRBV7-8; j_call: TRBJ1-5; cdr3_aa: CASSLTDGPQHF; cdr3_nt: TGTGCCAGCAGCTTAACGGACGGGCCCCAGCATTTT
d_call: -; clone_size: -; v_call: TRBV20-1; j_call: TRBJ1-1; cdr3_aa: CSARDPARGSPGDTEAFF; cdr3_nt: TGCAGTGCTAGAGATCCCGCCCGGGGCAGTCCAGGAGACACTGAAGCTTTCTTT
d_call: -; clone_size: -; v_call: TRBV12-3/TRBV12-4; j_call: TRBJ1-1; cdr3_aa: CASSSAGAFF; cdr3_nt: TGTGCCAGCAGTTCCGCGGGGGCTTTCTTT
d_call: -; clone_size: -; v_call: TRBV6-1; j_call: TRBJ1-1; cdr3_aa: CASSLLLGRPMNTEAFF; cdr3_nt: TGTGCCAGCAGTCTATTACTAGGACGACCCATGAACACTGAAGCTTTCTTT